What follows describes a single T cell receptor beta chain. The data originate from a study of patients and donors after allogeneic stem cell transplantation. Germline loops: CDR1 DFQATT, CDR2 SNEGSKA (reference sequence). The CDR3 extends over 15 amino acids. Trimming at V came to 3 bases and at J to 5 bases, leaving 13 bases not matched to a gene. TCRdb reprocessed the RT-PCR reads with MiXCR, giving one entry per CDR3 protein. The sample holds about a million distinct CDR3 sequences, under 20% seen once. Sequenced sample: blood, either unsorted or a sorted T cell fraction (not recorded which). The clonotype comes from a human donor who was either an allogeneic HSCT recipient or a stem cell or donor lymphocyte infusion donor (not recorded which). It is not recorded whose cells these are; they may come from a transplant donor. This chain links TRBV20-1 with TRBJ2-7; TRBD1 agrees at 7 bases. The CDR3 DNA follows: TGCAGTGCTAGCACCCGCCGACAGGGTACGAACGAGCAGTACTTC. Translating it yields CSASTRRQGTNEQYF.